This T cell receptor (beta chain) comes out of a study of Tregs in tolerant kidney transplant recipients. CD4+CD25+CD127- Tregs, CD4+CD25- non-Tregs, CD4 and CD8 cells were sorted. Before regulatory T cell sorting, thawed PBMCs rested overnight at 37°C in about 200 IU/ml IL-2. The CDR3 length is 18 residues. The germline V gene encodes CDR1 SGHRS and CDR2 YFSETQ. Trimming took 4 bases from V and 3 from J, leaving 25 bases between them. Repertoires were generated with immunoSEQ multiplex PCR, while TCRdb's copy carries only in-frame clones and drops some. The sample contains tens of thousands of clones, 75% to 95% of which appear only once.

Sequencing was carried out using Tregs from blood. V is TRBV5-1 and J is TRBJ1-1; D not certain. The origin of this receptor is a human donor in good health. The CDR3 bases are TGCGCCAGCAGCCGCCGGGCGGGCGGAACGCGAGCAGACACTGAAGCTTTCTTT. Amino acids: CASSRRAGGTRADTEAFF.